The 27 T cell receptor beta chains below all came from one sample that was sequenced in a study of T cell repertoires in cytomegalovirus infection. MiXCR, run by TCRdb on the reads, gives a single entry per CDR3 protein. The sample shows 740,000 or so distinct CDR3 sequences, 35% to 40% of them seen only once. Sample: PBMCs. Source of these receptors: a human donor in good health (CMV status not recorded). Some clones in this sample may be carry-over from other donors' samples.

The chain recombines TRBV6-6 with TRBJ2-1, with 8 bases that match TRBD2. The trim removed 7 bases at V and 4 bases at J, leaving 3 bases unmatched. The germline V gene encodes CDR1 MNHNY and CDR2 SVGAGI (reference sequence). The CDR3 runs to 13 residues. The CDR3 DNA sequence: TGTGCCAGCATGGAGCGGGGGTACAATGAGCAGTTCTTC. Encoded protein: CASMERGYNEQFF.

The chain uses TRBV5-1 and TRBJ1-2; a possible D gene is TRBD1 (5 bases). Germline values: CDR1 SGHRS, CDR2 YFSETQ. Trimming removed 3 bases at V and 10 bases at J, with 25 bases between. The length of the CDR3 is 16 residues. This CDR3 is CASSSLSGVSSSNYTF. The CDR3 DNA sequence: TGCGCCAGCAGCTCCCTTTCGGGGGTCAGTTCTTCTAACTACACCTTC.

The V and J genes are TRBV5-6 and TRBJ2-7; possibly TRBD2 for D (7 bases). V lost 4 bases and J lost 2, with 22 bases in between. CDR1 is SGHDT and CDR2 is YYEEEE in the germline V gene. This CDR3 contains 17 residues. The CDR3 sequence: CASSVPPRGRGAYEQYF. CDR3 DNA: TGTGCCAGCAGCGTCCCCCCGCGGGGGCGTGGGGCCTACGAGCAGTACTTC.

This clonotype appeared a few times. The CDR3 sequence is CAIGLGQGGNPTSYNEQFF. As DNA, the CDR3 is TGTGCCATCGGCTTAGGACAGGGCGGAAACCCTACCTCCTACAATGAGCAGTTCTTC. This rearrangement joins TRBV10-3 to TRBJ2-1, with 8 bases aligning to TRBD1. Trimming took 8 bases from V and 0 from J; bases not matched to a gene: 18. The germline CDR1 and CDR2 sequences are ENHRY and SYGVKD. CDR3 length: 19 residues.

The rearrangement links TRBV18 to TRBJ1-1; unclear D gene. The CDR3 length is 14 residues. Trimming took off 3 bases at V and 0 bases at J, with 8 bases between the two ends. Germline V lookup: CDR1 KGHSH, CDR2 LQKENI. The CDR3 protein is CASSPVTLNTEAFF. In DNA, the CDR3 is TGTGCCAGCTCACCGGTTACACTGAACACTGAAGCTTTCTTT. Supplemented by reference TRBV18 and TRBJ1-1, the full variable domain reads NAGVMQNPRHLVRRRGQEARLRCSPMKGHSHVYWYRQLPEEGLKFMVYLQKENIIDESGMPKERFSAEFPKEGPSILRIQQVVRGDSAAYFCASSPVTLNTEAFFGQGTRLTVV.

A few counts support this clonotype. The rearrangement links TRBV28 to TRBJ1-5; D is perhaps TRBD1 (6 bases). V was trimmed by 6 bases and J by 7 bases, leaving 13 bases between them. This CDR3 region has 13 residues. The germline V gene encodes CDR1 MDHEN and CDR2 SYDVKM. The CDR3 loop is CASRQGFRQPQHF. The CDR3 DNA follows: TGTGCCAGCAGACAGGGTTTCCGCCAGCCCCAGCATTTT.

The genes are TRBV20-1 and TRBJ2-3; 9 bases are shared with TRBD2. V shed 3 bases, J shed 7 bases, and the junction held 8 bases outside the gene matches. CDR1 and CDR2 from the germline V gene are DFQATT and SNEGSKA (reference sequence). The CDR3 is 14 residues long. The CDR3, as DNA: TGCAGTGCTAGGCCCCGGACTAGCGTAAATACGCAGTATTTT. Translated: CSARPRTSVNTQYF.

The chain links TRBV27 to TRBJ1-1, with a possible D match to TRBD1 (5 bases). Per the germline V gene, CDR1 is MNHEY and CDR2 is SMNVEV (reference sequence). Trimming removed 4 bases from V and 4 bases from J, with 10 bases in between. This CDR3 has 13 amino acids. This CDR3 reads CASSSGTSTEAFF. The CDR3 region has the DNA TGTGCCAGCAGTTCGGGGACTTCCACTGAAGCTTTCTTT.

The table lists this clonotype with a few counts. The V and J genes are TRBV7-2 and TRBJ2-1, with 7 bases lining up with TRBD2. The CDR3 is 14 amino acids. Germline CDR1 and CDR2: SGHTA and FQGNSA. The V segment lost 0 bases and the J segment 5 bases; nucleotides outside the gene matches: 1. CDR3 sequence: CASSLAGTNNEQFF. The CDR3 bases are TGTGCCAGCAGCTTAGCCGGGACTAACAATGAGCAGTTCTTC.

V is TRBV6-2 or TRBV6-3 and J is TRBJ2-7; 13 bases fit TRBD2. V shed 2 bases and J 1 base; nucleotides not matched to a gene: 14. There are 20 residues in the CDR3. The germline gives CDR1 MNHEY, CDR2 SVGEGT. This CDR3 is CASSYMTGKPGLAGSYEQYF. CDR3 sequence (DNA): TGTGCCAGCAGTTACATGACAGGGAAACCGGGACTAGCGGGATCCTACGAGCAGTACTTC.

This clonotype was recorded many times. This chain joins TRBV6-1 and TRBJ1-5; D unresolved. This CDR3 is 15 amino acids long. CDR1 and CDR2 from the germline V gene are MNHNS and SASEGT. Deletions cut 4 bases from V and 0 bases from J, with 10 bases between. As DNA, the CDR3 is TGTGCCAGCAGTGTGGCGGCCCTTAGCAATCAGCCCCAGCATTTT. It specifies CASSVAALSNQPQHF.

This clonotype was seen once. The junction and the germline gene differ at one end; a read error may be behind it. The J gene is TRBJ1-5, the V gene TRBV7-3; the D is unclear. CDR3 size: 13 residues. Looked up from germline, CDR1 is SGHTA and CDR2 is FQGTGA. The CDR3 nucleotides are TGTTCCAGCAGCCCGGCCCCTGATCAGCCCCATCATTTT. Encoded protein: CSSSPAPDQPHHF.

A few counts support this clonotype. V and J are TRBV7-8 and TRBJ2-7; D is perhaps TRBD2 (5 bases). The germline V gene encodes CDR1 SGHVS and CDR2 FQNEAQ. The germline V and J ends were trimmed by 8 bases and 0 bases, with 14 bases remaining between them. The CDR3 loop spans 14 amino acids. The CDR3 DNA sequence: TGTGCCAGCGGACGAGAGGGCGCCTCCTACGAGCAGTACTTC. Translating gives CASGREGASYEQYF.

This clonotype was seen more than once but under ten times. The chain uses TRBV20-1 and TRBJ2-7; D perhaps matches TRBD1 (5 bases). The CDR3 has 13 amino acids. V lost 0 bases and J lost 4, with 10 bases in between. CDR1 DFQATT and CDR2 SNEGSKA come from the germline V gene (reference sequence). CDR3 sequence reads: CSARDAGLYEQYF. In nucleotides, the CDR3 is TGCAGTGCTAGAGATGCAGGGCTATACGAGCAGTACTTC.

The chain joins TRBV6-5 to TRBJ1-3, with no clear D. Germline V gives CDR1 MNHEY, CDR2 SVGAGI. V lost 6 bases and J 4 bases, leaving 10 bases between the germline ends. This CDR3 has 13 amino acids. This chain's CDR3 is CASRSWNGNTIYF. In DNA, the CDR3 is TGTGCCAGCAGGTCGTGGAACGGAAACACCATATATTTT.

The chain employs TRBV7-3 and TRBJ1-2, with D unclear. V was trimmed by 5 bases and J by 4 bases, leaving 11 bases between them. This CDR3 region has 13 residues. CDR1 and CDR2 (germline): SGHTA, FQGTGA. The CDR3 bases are TGTGCCAGCAGCGCGGACGCGGGCTATGGCTACACCTTC. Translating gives CASSADAGYGYTF.

CDR3: CSAIRNSGTSLGPQYF. The CDR3 DNA is TGCAGTGCTATTCGGAACTCCGGGACTAGTTTAGGACCTCAGTACTTC. The chain recombines TRBV20-1 with TRBJ2-4, with TRBD2 identical over 8 bases. This CDR3 has 16 amino acids. Germline V lookup: CDR1 DFQATT, CDR2 SNEGSKA (reference sequence). Losses at the gene ends were 4 bases for V and 12 bases for J; bases not matched to a gene: 20.

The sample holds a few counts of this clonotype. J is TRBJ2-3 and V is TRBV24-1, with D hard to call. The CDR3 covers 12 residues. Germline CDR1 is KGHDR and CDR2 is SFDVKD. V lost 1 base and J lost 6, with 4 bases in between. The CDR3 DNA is TGTGCCACCAGTGATTTTGGGGATACGCAGTATTTT. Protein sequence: CATSDFGDTQYF.

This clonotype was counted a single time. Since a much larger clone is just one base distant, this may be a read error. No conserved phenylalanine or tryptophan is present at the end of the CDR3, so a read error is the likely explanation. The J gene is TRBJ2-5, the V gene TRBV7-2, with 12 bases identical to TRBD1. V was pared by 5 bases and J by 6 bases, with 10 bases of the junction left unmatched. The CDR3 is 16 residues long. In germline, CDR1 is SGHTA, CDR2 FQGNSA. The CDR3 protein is CASSAPGTGGAKTQYC. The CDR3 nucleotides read TGTGCCAGCAGCGCGCCCGGGACAGGGGGCGCGAAGACCCAGTACTGC.

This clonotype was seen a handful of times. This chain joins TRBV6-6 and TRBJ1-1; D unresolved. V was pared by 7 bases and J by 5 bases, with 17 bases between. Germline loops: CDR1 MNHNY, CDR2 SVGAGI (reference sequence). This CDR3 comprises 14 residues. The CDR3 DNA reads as TGTGCCAGCACCCAGAATGGGTGGCGGACTGAAGCTTTCTTT. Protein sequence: CASTQNGWRTEAFF.

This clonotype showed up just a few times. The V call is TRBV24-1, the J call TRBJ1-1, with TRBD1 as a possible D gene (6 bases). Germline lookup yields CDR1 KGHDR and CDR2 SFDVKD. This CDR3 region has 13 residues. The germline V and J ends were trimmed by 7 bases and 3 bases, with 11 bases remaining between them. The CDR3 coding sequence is TGTGCCACCAGGAGGACAGAGTACACTGAAGCTTTCTTT. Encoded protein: CATRRTEYTEAFF.

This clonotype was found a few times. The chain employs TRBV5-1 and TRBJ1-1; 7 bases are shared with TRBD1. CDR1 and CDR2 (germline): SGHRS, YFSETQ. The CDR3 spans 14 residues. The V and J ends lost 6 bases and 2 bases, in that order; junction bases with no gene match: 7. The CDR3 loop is CASNPTGLNTEAFF. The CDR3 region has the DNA TGCGCCAGCAACCCGACAGGGTTAAACACTGAAGCTTTCTTT.

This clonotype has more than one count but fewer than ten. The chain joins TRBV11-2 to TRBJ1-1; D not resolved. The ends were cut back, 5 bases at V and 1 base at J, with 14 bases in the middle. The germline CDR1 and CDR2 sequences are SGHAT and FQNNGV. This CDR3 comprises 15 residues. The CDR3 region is CASSPRAFSNTEAFF. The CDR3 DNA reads TGTGCCAGCAGCCCCCGGGCATTCTCGAACACTGAAGCTTTCTTT.

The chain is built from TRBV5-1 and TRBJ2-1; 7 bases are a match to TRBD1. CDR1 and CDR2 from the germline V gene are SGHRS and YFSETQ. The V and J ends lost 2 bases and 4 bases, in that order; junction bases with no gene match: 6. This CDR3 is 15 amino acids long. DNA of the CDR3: TGCGCCAGCAGCTTTGAGGGGGCGACTTACAATGAGCAGTTCTTC. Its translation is CASSFEGATYNEQFF.

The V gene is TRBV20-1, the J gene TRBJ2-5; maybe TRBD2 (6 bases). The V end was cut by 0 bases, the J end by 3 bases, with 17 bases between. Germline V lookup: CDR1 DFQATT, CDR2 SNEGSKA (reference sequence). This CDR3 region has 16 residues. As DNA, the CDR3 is TGCAGTGCTAGAGATGGCCTGGGTAGCGGTAAAGAGACCCAGTACTTC. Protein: CSARDGLGSGKETQYF.

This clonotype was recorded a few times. For the CDR3, the DNA is TGTGCCATCAGTGAGGAATGGGACAGGGCCTATGGCTACACCTTC. Protein sequence: CAISEEWDRAYGYTF. The V and J genes are TRBV10-3 and TRBJ1-2; 9 bases align to TRBD1. The junction had 5 bases not matched to a gene; V was cut back by 2 bases and J by 4 bases. Germline V lookup: CDR1 ENHRY, CDR2 SYGVKD. The CDR3 is 15 residues long.

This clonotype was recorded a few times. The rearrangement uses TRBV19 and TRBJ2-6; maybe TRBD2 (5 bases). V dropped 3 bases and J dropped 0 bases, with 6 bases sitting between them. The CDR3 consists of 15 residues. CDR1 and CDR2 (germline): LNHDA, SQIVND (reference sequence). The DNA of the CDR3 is TGTGCCAGTAGTATGGGGAGCTCTGGGGCCAACGTCCTGACTTTC. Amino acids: CASSMGSSGANVLTF.